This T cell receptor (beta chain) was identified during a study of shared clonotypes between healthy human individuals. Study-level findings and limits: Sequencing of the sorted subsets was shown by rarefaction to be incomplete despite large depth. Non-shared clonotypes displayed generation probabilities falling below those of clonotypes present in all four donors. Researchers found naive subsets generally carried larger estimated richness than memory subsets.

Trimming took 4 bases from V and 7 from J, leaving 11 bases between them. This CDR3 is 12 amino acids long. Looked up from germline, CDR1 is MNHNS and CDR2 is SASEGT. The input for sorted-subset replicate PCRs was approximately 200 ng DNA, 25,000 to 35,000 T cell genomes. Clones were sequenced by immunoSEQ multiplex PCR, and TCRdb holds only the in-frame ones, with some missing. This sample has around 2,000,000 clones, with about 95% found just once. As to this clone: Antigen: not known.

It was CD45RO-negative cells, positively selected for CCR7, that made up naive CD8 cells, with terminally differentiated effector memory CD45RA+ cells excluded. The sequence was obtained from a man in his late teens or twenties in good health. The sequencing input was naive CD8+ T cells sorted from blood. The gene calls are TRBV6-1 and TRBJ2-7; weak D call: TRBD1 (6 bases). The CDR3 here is CASSVQGKEQYF. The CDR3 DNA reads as TGTGCCAGCAGTGTACAGGGTAAGGAGCAGTACTTC.